The clone carrying this T cell receptor (beta chain) appeared a few times. Repertoires were generated with immunoSEQ multiplex PCR, while TCRdb's copy carries only in-frame clones and drops some. The sample carries 350,000 to 450,000 clones, 75% to 90% recorded once. The V gene lost 4 bases and the J gene lost 0 bases, with 15 bases spanning the gap. The germline V gene encodes CDR1 SGHRS and CDR2 YFSETQ. The CDR3 extends over 16 amino acids. This sample is drawn from a study of blood T cell repertoires in COVID-19. Across the study: Samples of COVID-19 (acute and convalescent) were obtained from the United States, Italy and Spain. Sample material is recorded as cDNA or gDNA derived from T cells, B-cell-depleted T cells, or PBMCs.

This chain uses TRBV5-1 with TRBJ2-3, with no clear D. Sequencing was performed on peripheral blood. This sequence was found in a woman aged 40 to 50 with COVID-19, enrolled during active disease. This CDR3 reads CASSPTTVPSTDTQYF. Written as DNA, the CDR3 is TGCGCCAGCAGCCCTACAACAGTACCTAGCACAGATACGCAGTATTTT. Combining the CDR3 with reference TRBV5-1 and TRBJ2-3 gives the whole variable domain KAGVTQTPRYLIKTRGQQVTLSCSPISGHRSVSWYQQTPGQGLQFLFEYFSETQRNKGNFPGRFSGRQFSNSRSEMNVSTLELGDSALYLCASSPTTVPSTDTQYFGPGTRLTVL.